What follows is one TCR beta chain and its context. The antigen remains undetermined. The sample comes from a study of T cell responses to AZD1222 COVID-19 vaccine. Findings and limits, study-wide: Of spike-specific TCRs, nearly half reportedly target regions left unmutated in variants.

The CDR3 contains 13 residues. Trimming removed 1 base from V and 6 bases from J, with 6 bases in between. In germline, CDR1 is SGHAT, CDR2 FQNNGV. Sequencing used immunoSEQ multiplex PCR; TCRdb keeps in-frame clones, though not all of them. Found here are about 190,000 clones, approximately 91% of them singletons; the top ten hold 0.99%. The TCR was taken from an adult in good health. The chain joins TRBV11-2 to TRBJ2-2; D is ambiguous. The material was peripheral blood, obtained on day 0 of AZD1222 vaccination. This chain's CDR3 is CASSLVLPGELFF. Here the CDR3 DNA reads TGTGCCAGCAGCTTAGTTCTCCCCGGGGAGCTGTTTTTT.